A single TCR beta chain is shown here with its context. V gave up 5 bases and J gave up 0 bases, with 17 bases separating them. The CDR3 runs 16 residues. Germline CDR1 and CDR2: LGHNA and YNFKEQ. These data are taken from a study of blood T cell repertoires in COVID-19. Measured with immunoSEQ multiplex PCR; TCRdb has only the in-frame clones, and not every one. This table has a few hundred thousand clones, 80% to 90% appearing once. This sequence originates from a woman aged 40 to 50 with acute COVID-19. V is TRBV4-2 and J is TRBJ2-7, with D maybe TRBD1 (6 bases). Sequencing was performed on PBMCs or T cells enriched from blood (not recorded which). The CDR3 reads CASSVRTEKYSYEQYF. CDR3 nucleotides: TGTGCCAGCAGCGTACGGACAGAAAAATACTCCTACGAGCAGTACTTC.